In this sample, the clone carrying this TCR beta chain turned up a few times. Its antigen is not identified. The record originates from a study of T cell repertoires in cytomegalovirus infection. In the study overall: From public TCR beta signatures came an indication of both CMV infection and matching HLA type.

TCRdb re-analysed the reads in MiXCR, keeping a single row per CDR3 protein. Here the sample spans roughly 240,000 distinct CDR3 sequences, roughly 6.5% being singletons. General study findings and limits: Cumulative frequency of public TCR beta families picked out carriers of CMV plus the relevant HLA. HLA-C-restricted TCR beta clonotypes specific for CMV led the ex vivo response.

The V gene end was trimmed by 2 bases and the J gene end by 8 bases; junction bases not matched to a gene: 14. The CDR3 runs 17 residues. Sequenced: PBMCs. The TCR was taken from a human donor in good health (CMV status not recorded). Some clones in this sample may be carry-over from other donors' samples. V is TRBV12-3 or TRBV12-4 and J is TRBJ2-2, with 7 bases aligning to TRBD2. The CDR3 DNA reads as TGTGCCAGCAGTTTATTATTTGGACTAGAAGTGTCTGGGGAGCTGTTTTTT. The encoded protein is CASSLLFGLEVSGELFF.